These 14 T cell receptor beta chains were all obtained from the same sample, sequenced in a study of technical replicates of blood from a few donors (dated by TCRdb to 2017 to 2019). The library relied on the immunoSEQ multiplex PCR assay. TCRdb obtained this table from immuneACCESS and retained in-frame rearrangements with V and J assigned. These tables miss some clones; where compared with another copy, unresolved V genes account for less than half of the shortfall, and the remainder is unexplained. The sample table shows approximately 99,000 clones, and 95% are seen once. The ten largest clones capture about 0.21% of the sample. Sequenced sample: T cells isolated from PBMCs. The receptors stem from a human donor in good health.

This chain connects TRBV19 to TRBJ1-1, with D tentatively TRBD1 (6 bases). The CDR3 runs to 13 residues. V lost 6 bases and J 1 base, leaving 9 bases between the germline ends. Germline CDR1 LNHDA, CDR2 SQIVND (reference sequence). The CDR3 DNA follows: TGTGCCAGTAGGGAACAGGGGAACACTGAAGCTTTCTTT. Residues: CASREQGNTEAFF. The whole variable domain, filled in from reference TRBV19 and TRBJ1-1, reads DGGITQSPKYLFRKEGQNVTLSCEQNLNHDAMYWYRQDPGQGLRLIYYSQIVNDFQKGDIAEGYSVSREKKESFPLTVTSAQKNPTAFYLCASREQGNTEAFFGQGTRLTVV.

The table lists this clone with a count of one. V and J are TRBV4-2 and TRBJ1-2; D unclear. CDR1 is LGHNA and CDR2 is YNFKEQ in the germline V gene. The CDR3 consists of 14 residues. V was trimmed by 0 bases and J by 0 bases, leaving 5 bases between them. The CDR3 here is CASSQETTNYGYTF. CDR3 bases: TGTGCCAGCAGCCAAGAGACAACTAACTATGGCTACACCTTC.

This sequence joins TRBV6-5 and TRBJ2-7; a possible D gene is TRBD2 (6 bases). Germline loops: CDR1 MNHEY, CDR2 SVGAGI. CDR3 length: 14 residues. V was pared by 9 bases and J by 0 bases, with 15 bases between. The CDR3: CASVAGPSSYEQYF. The CDR3 DNA follows: TGTGCCAGTGTCGCGGGGCCAAGCTCCTACGAGCAGTACTTC.

This clone was picked up one time. The chain carries TRBV6-5 and TRBJ2-7; TRBD1 matches 12 bases. The CDR3 covers 16 residues. V lost 0 bases, J lost 5 bases, and 5 bases stayed unmatched. In germline, CDR1 is MNHEY, CDR2 SVGAGI. This CDR3 is CASSYSGTGGRDEQYF. Written as DNA, the CDR3 is TGTGCCAGCAGTTACTCGGGGACAGGGGGCCGGGACGAGCAGTACTTC.

The V and J genes are TRBV10-3 and TRBJ2-7; TRBD1 matches 10 bases. V was pared by 8 bases and J by 3 bases, with 10 bases of the junction left unmatched. This CDR3 is built from 15 residues. Germline-derived CDR1 and CDR2 are ENHRY and SYGVKD. CDR3 DNA sequence: TGTGCCATCGGGTACGGGACAGGGGCAAACTACGAGCAGTACTTC. Translation gives CAIGYGTGANYEQYF.

The genes are TRBV9 and TRBJ2-2; 9 bases are shared with TRBD2. With 0 bases clipped from V and 6 bases from J, the junction kept 6 bases outside the gene matches. The CDR3 runs to 16 residues. The germline V gene has CDR1 SGDLS and CDR2 YYNGEE. Here the CDR3 DNA reads TGTGCCAGCAGCGTAGTCGTAGCGGGAGCGCCCGGGGAGCTGTTTTTT. It translates to CASSVVVAGAPGELFF.

The table lists this clone with a count of one. This chain joins TRBV7-9 and TRBJ1-2; D remains unclear. V was cut by 5 bases and J by 0 bases, with 7 bases left in between. The germline V gene encodes CDR1 SEHNR and CDR2 FQNEAQ (reference sequence). The length of the CDR3 is 13 residues. Here the CDR3 reads CASSQASNYGYTF. As DNA, the CDR3 is TGTGCCAGCAGCCAGGCATCTAACTATGGCTACACCTTC. The full variable domain, completed using reference TRBV7-9 and TRBJ1-2, is DTGVSQNPRHKITKRGQNVTFRCDPISEHNRLYWYRQTLGQGPEFLTYFQNEAQLEKSRLLSDRFSAERPKGSFSTLEIQRTEQGDSAMYLCASSQASNYGYTFGSGTRLTVV.

The chain employs TRBV11-2 and TRBJ1-2; 10 bases agree with TRBD1. Unmatched junction bases numbered 9, after V lost 5 bases and J lost 6 bases. The CDR3 is 15 amino acids. Germline V gives CDR1 SGHAT, CDR2 FQNNGV. The CDR3 protein is CASSTPGQGKDGYTF. The CDR3, as DNA: TGTGCCAGCAGCACACCGGGACAGGGGAAAGATGGCTACACCTTC.

The CDR3, as DNA: TGCAGCATTAGGCAGGTCGGCTCCTACGAGCAGTACTTC. Translation: CSIRQVGSYEQYF. The V and J genes are TRBV29-1 and TRBJ2-7, with D unclear. V lost 8 bases, J lost 0 bases, and 14 bases lay in between. Germline CDR1 is SQVTM and CDR2 is ANQGSEA. This CDR3 spans 13 amino acids.

This clone has a single count. J is TRBJ2-1 and V is TRBV2, with TRBD2 matching 11 bases. Germline CDR1 reads SNHLY; CDR2 reads FYNNEI. Trimming at V came to 9 bases and at J to 3 bases, leaving 4 bases not matched to a gene. The CDR3 length is 14 residues. The CDR3 DNA follows: TGTGCCAGTAGCGGGAGGGTGGGCTACAATGAGCAGTTCTTC. Encoded protein: CASSGRVGYNEQFF.

The chain has TRBV5-4 and TRBJ2-1, with TRBD1 matching 12 bases. The V segment lost 4 bases and the J segment 6 bases; nucleotides outside the gene matches: 2. Germline V gene lookup returns CDR1 SGHNT and CDR2 YYREEE (reference sequence). CDR3 size: 14 residues. The CDR3 DNA reads as TGTGCCAGCAGCCGGGACAGGGGGCGCAATGAGCAGTTCTTC. Translated: CASSRDRGRNEQFF.

The CDR3 DNA sequence: TGCGCCAGCAGCTCGCCCGGGGAGACCTACGAGCAGTACTTC. Translating gives CASSSPGETYEQYF. V is TRBV5-1 and J is TRBJ2-7; possibly TRBD2 for D (5 bases). Germline V gives CDR1 SGHRS, CDR2 YFSETQ. This CDR3 is built from 14 residues. V was clipped by 3 bases and J by 2 bases, with 12 bases between them.

The chain is built from TRBV4-1 and TRBJ2-7; D is undetermined. V lost 1 base and J lost 0, with 10 bases in between. This CDR3 comprises 15 residues. CDR1 and CDR2 from the germline V gene are MGHRA and YSYEKL. This CDR3 is CASSQGAADSYEQYF. The CDR3 coding sequence is TGCGCCAGCAGCCAAGGGGCAGCCGACTCCTACGAGCAGTACTTC.

V is TRBV9 and J is TRBJ2-1, with D perhaps TRBD2 (6 bases). This CDR3 region has 16 residues. V was pared by 0 bases and J by 0 bases, with 10 bases between. CDR1 SGDLS and CDR2 YYNGEE come from the germline V gene. CDR3 sequence reads: CASSVAYGSSYNEQFF. The DNA for the CDR3 is TGTGCCAGCAGCGTAGCTTACGGGAGCTCCTACAATGAGCAGTTCTTC.